Presented here are 26 T cell receptor beta chains from one specimen sequenced in a study of cytomegalovirus exposure and HLA in healthy donors. Repertoires were generated with immunoSEQ multiplex PCR, while TCRdb's copy carries only in-frame clones and drops some. Of over 150,000 clones in the sample, around 84% were seen once. The sequenced sample consisted of PBMCs. The receptors come from a human donor in good health.

The V and J genes are TRBV5-4 and TRBJ1-6; D is perhaps TRBD1 (5 bases). The CDR3 sequence is 16 residues long. V lost 0 bases, J lost 0 bases, and 7 bases lay in between. Germline V gene sequence: CDR1 SGHNT, CDR2 YYREEE (reference sequence). The CDR3 protein is CASSLDRSSYNSPLHF. Written as DNA, the CDR3 is TGTGCCAGCAGCTTGGACAGGAGCTCCTATAATTCACCCCTCCACTTT.

The chain uses TRBV7-6 and TRBJ2-3; perhaps TRBD1 as D (5 bases). The CDR3 is 14 amino acids. Germline loops: CDR1 SGHVS, CDR2 FNYEAQ. Trimming cost V 8 bases and J 0 bases, with 12 bases left between them. The DNA of the CDR3 is TGTGCCAGCGTTGGGGCTGGGAGCACAGATACGCAGTATTTT. As protein: CASVGAGSTDTQYF.

The chain joins TRBV14 to TRBJ1-2; D unresolved. This CDR3 has 15 amino acids. Germline lookup yields CDR1 SGHDN and CDR2 FVKESK. The germline V and J ends were trimmed by 1 base and 1 base, with 10 bases remaining between them. The CDR3 loop reads CASSQGAGYNYGYTF. The CDR3 DNA follows: TGTGCCAGCAGCCAAGGCGCAGGTTATAACTATGGCTACACCTTC. Full variable domain (remainder filled in from reference TRBV14 and TRBJ1-2): EAGVTQFPSHSVIEKGQTVTLRCDPISGHDNLYWYRRVMGKEIKFLLHFVKESKQDESGMPNNRFLAERTGGTYSTLKVQPAELEDSGVYFCASSQGAGYNYGYTFGSGTRLTVV.

This clone is a singleton in its sample. The gene calls are TRBV7-6 and TRBJ1-3; D gene uncertain. With 5 bases removed from V and 0 bases from J, the gap between germline ends came to 14 bases. The CDR3 is 16 residues long. Germline-derived CDR1 and CDR2 are SGHVS and FNYEAQ. The DNA of the CDR3 is TGTGCCAGCAGCCCCTTACCTCCGGGCTCTGGAAACACCATATATTTT. Residues: CASSPLPPGSGNTIYF.

This chain links TRBV14 with TRBJ1-2, with 8 bases aligning to TRBD1. CDR1 is SGHDN, CDR2 FVKESK, per germline. The V gene end was trimmed by 4 bases and the J gene end by 8 bases; junction bases not matched to a gene: 9. This CDR3 has 14 residues. The CDR3 reads CASSLQTGASGYTF. In DNA, the CDR3 is TGTGCCAGCAGCCTCCAGACAGGGGCCTCCGGCTACACCTTC.

The rearrangement uses TRBV5-3 and TRBJ2-3, with 10 bases identical to TRBD2. TRBV5-3 is given ORF status, its function remaining uncertain. The CDR3 runs to 16 residues. Trimming removed 4 bases from V and 4 bases from J; junction bases left unmatched: 9. Here the CDR3 reads CARSSALAGEADTQYF. The CDR3 coding sequence is TGTGCCAGAAGCAGTGCCCTAGCGGGGGAGGCAGATACGCAGTATTTT.

The chain couples TRBV18 to TRBJ2-5, with TRBD2 as a possible D gene (5 bases). This CDR3 has 15 residues. V lost 4 bases to trimming and J lost 3 bases, with 15 bases between them. The V gene's germline CDR1 is KGHSH and CDR2 LQKENI. The CDR3 nucleotides read TGTGCCAGCTCACTCACTCAGGTGGGAGAAGAGACCCAGTACTTC. This gives the protein CASSLTQVGEETQYF.

This chain connects TRBV9 to TRBJ2-7; TRBD1 aligns across 8 bases. The length of the CDR3 is 14 residues. From germline, CDR1 is SGDLS and CDR2 YYNGEE. The junction had 8 bases not matched to a gene; V was cut back by 4 bases and J by 5 bases. The CDR3 is CASSTTTGVDEQYF. The CDR3 DNA sequence: TGTGCCAGCAGCACAACGACAGGGGTTGACGAGCAGTACTTC. The complete variable domain, with remaining parts taken from reference TRBV9 and TRBJ2-7, reads DSGVTQTPKHLITATGQRVTLRCSPRSGDLSVYWYQQSLDQGLQFLIQYYNGEERAKGNILERFSAQQFPDLHSELNLSSLELGDSALYFCASSTTTGVDEQYFGPGTRLTVT.

This sequence joins TRBV6-6 and TRBJ2-5, with TRBD2 identical over 11 bases. The germline V gene has CDR1 MNHNY and CDR2 SVGAGI (reference sequence). The trim removed 5 bases at V and 5 bases at J, leaving 7 bases unmatched. This CDR3 has 15 residues. In DNA form, the CDR3 reads TGTGCCAGCAGTATAGCGGGGGGGCTTGGTGAGACCCAGTACTTC. Translation gives CASSIAGGLGETQYF.

This clone was detected a few times. In nucleotides, the CDR3 is TGTGCCAGCTCACCTCCGGGACTAGCGGGAGGAGGCTACAATGAGCAGTTCTTC. Encoded protein: CASSPPGLAGGGYNEQFF. This chain connects TRBV18 to TRBJ2-1; the match to TRBD2 covers 15 bases. Germline CDR1 KGHSH, CDR2 LQKENI. The CDR3 is 18 residues long. The trim removed 3 bases at V and 3 bases at J, leaving 6 bases unmatched.

This chain connects TRBV10-1 to TRBJ2-1, with 7 bases that match TRBD2. CDR1 is WNHNN and CDR2 is SYGVQD in the germline V gene (reference sequence). J was trimmed by 7 bases and V by 2 bases; bases with no gene match: 5. The CDR3 spans 14 residues. The CDR3 spells CASSESREVNEQFF. CDR3 nucleotide sequence: TGCGCCAGCAGTGAGAGCCGGGAGGTAAATGAGCAGTTCTTC.

The J gene is TRBJ1-1, the V gene TRBV2, with D hard to call. Germline V gene lookup returns CDR1 SNHLY and CDR2 FYNNEI. This CDR3 region has 15 residues. V gave up 10 bases and J gave up 0 bases, with 18 bases separating them. CDR3 nucleotides: TGTGCCACCGTGAATCAGGCAACAATGAACACTGAAGCTTTCTTT. This sequence encodes CATVNQATMNTEAFF.

This clone was seen only once. The chain employs TRBV11-2 and TRBJ2-7; TRBD1 aligns across 9 bases. The germline CDR1 and CDR2 sequences are SGHAT and FQNNGV. This CDR3 comprises 14 residues. The trim removed 5 bases at V and 6 bases at J, leaving 8 bases unmatched. For the CDR3, the DNA is TGTGCCAGCAGCACTCTACAGGGGGCCGGCGAGCAGTACTTC. Translation: CASSTLQGAGEQYF.

This chain joins TRBV27 and TRBJ2-7; D may be TRBD2 (5 bases). The length of the CDR3 is 13 residues. Germline V gene lookup returns CDR1 MNHEY and CDR2 SMNVEV (reference sequence). The germline V and J ends were trimmed by 3 bases and 6 bases, with 12 bases remaining between them. CDR3 region: CASSFEGGLEQYF. The CDR3 DNA follows: TGTGCCAGCAGTTTCGAAGGAGGCCTCGAGCAGTACTTC.

V is TRBV6-6 and J is TRBJ2-7; D gene ambiguous. Germline V lookup: CDR1 MNHNY, CDR2 SVGAGI (reference sequence). Deletions cut 5 bases from V and 6 bases from J, with 11 bases between. This CDR3 is 12 amino acids long. CDR3 in DNA: TGTGCCAGCAGTCCTCCGGGTCCCGAGCAGTACTTC. It translates to CASSPPGPEQYF.

The J gene is TRBJ2-2, the V gene TRBV9; D perhaps matches TRBD2 (6 bases). Germline-derived CDR1 and CDR2 are SGDLS and YYNGEE. CDR3 size: 18 residues. The V end lost 3 bases, the J end lost 3 bases, and 21 bases lay between the germline ends. In nucleotides, the CDR3 is TGTGCCAGCAGCGCTACCGGGAGACTCCCTTTTTACACCGGGGAGCTGTTTTTT. It yields the protein CASSATGRLPFYTGELFF.

The rearrangement links TRBV11-2 to TRBJ1-1; D remains unclear. V was cut by 3 bases and J by 2 bases, with 7 bases left in between. Germline V lookup: CDR1 SGHAT, CDR2 FQNNGV. This CDR3 has 13 residues. The CDR3, as DNA: TGTGCCAGCAGCTTTAATTTAAACACTGAAGCTTTCTTT. Encoded protein: CASSFNLNTEAFF.

The genes are TRBV6-1 and TRBJ2-7; possibly TRBD1 for D (6 bases). Germline-derived CDR1 and CDR2 are MNHNS and SASEGT. V lost 6 bases and J 3 bases, leaving 12 bases between the germline ends. This CDR3 has 13 residues. CDR3 residues: CASRGDRLYEQYF. For the CDR3, the DNA is TGTGCCAGCAGAGGAGACAGGCTCTACGAGCAGTACTTC.

The chain links TRBV10-3 to TRBJ1-1, with D hard to call. CDR1 ENHRY and CDR2 SYGVKD come from the germline V gene. V dropped 6 bases and J dropped 4 bases, with 12 bases sitting between them. The CDR3 length is 13 residues. The CDR3 region has the DNA TGTGCCATCAGAGAGCTACTTAGCACTGAAGCTTTCTTT. Amino acid sequence: CAIRELLSTEAFF.

V and J are TRBV27 and TRBJ1-2; D is unclear. Germline V gives CDR1 MNHEY, CDR2 SMNVEV (reference sequence). This CDR3 is 16 amino acids long. V shed 0 bases and J shed 4 bases, with 15 bases lying between them. The CDR3 is CASSLSPGGSPYGYTF. The CDR3 nucleotides are TGTGCCAGCAGTTTATCGCCGGGAGGGAGCCCCTATGGCTACACCTTC.

The chain is built from TRBV5-1 and TRBJ1-2, with TRBD1 identical over 7 bases. Germline CDR1 and CDR2: SGHRS and YFSETQ. This CDR3 region has 16 residues. After removal of 4 bases from V and 1 base from J, the junction contained 10 bases not matched to a gene. The CDR3, as DNA: TGCGCCAGCAGCGTGACAGGGATGGGTTATAACTATGGCTACACCTTC. This translates into CASSVTGMGYNYGYTF.

In this sample, this clone turned up a few times. V and J are TRBV20-1 and TRBJ1-2; D perhaps matches TRBD1 (5 bases). CDR1 DFQATT and CDR2 SNEGSKA come from the germline V gene (reference sequence). The CDR3 is 11 amino acids. Trimming stripped 6 bases from V and 7 bases from J, with 12 bases between. The CDR3 here is CSADAGGGYTF. The CDR3 bases are TGCAGTGCGGACGCGGGGGGTGGCTACACCTTC.

The chain uses TRBV5-6 and TRBJ1-3; D gene uncertain. The CDR3 runs 14 residues. From germline, CDR1 is SGHDT and CDR2 YYEEEE. Trimming stripped 7 bases from V and 0 bases from J, with 11 bases between. DNA for the CDR3: TGTGCCAGCGTAAAACAGAGCTCTGGAAACACCATATATTTT. Translation gives CASVKQSSGNTIYF.

The chain recombines TRBV4-1 with TRBJ2-3, with D perhaps matching TRBD2 (6 bases). Looked up from germline, CDR1 is MGHRA and CDR2 is YSYEKL. The CDR3 covers 16 residues. V was clipped by 4 bases and J by 5 bases, with 19 bases between them. The CDR3 region is CASSPNPGAEGDTQYF. Written as DNA, the CDR3 is TGCGCCAGCAGCCCGAATCCGGGAGCCGAGGGAGATACGCAGTATTTT.

This sequence joins TRBV5-6 and TRBJ2-7; 7 bases line up with TRBD2. Germline CDR1 SGHDT, CDR2 YYEEEE. The V gene end was trimmed by 0 bases and the J gene end by 3 bases; junction bases not matched to a gene: 3. The CDR3 runs 14 residues. The CDR3 nucleotides are TGTGCCAGCAGCTTGGTCTGGGGGGGCTACGAGCAGTACTTC. It translates to CASSLVWGGYEQYF. Using reference TRBV5-6 and TRBJ2-7 for the parts outside the CDR3, the full variable domain is DAGVTQSPTHLIKTRGQQVTLRCSPKSGHDTVSWYQQALGQGPQFIFQYYEEEERQRGNFPDRFSGHQFPNYSSELNVNALLLGDSALYLCASSLVWGGYEQYFGPGTRLTVT.

V gene TRBV7-9 combines with J gene TRBJ2-3; the D is unclear. V lost 4 bases to trimming and J lost 5 bases, with 19 bases between them. The germline V gene encodes CDR1 SEHNR and CDR2 FQNEAQ (reference sequence). The CDR3 has 16 residues. CDR3 nucleotide sequence: TGTGCCAGCAGCTCGGTTCCGCGTGGAGTCGGAGATACGCAGTATTTT. Translating it yields CASSSVPRGVGDTQYF.